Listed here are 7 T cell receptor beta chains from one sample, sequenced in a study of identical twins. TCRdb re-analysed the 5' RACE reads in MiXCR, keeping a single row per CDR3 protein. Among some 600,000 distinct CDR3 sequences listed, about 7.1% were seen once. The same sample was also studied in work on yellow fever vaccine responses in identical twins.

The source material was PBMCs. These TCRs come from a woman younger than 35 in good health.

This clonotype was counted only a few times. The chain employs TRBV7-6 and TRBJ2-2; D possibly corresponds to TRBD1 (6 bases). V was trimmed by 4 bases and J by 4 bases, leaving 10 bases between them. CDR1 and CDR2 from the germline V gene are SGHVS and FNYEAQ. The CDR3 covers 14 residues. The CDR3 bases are TGTGCCAGCAGCTGGGGGCCTGGCACCGGGGAGCTGTTTTTT. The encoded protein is CASSWGPGTGELFF.

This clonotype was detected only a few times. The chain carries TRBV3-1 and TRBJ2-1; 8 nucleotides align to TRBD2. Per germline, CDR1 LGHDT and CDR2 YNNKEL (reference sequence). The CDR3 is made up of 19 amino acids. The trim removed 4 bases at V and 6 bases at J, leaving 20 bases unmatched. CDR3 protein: CASSRYDSLSGSSANEQFF. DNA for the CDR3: TGTGCCAGCAGCCGATATGACTCGTTAAGCGGGAGCTCCGCCAATGAGCAGTTCTTC.

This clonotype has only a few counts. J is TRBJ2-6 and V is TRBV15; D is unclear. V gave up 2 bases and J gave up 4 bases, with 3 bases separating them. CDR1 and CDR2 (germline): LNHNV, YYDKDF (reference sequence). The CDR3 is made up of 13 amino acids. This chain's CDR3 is CATSRQGANVLTF. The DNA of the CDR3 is TGTGCCACCAGCAGACAGGGGGCCAACGTCCTGACTTTC.

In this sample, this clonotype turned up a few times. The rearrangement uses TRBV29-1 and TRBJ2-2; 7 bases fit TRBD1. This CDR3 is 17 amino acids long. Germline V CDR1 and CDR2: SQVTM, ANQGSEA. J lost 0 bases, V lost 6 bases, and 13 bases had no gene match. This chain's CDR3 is CSVGGHRQGSNTGELFF. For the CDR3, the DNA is TGCAGCGTCGGTGGGCACCGACAGGGATCGAACACCGGGGAGCTGTTTTTT.

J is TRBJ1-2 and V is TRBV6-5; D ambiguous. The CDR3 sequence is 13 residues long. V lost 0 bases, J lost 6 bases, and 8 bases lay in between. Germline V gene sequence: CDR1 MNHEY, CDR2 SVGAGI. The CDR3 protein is CASSYSVTHGYTF. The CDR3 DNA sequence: TGTGCCAGCAGTTACTCTGTGACTCATGGCTACACCTTC.

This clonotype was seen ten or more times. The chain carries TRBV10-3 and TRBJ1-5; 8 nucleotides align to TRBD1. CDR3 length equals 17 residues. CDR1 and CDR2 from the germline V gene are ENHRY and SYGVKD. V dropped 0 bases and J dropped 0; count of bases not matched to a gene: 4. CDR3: CAISESGQGVSNQPQHF. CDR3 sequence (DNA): TGTGCCATCAGTGAGTCAGGACAGGGCGTTAGCAATCAGCCCCAGCATTTT.

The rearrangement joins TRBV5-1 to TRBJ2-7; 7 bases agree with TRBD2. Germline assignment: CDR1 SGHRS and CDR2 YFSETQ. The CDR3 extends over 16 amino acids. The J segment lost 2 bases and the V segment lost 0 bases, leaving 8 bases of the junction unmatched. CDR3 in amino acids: CASSLGAGGSTYEQYF. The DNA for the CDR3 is TGCGCCAGCAGCTTGGGGGCGGGCGGGAGTACCTACGAGCAGTACTTC.